The text below deals with one T cell receptor (beta chain). In the original workflow: Estimation of nucleated cell counts relied on the amplification of reference gene primers. The table came from immunoSEQ multiplex PCR; TCRdb's copy has only in-frame clones and leaves some out. The V and J calls and clone size come from that table; D and trimming were worked out from the DNA. The table has around 180,000 clones, 88% seen once; the top ten hold roughly 4.7%. The CDR3 runs 19 residues. V lost 4 bases, J lost 8 bases, and 17 bases stayed unmatched. Germline CDR1 and CDR2: MNHNS and SASEGT. The source of the sample is a study of blood T cell repertoires in COVID-19. Overall study context: COVID-19 samples, acute and convalescent, were from the United States, Italy and Spain. From T cells, B-cell-depleted T cells, or PBMCs came the material, which was cDNA or gDNA.

The sequenced sample consisted of peripheral blood. The receptor's source is a human donor in a cohort sampled during active COVID-19. The gene calls are TRBV6-1 and TRBJ1-4, with 12 bases fitting TRBD1. CDR3 nucleotides: TGTGCCAGCAGTGCACAGAAATGGGCGGCCGGGACAGGGGGCGAAAAACTGTTTTTT. Residues: CASSAQKWAAGTGGEKLFF.